Following are 7 T cell receptor beta chains from one sample sequenced in a study of cytomegalovirus exposure and HLA in healthy donors. With 60 Vbeta and 13 Jbeta primers, the PCR was carried out. The repertoire was sequenced with immunoSEQ multiplex PCR; TCRdb's copy has only in-frame clones and lacks some. The sample consists of approximately 150,000 clones, around three quarters of them appearing once. Sequencing used PBMCs. The receptors stem from a woman under 30 in good health and CMV-seropositive.

J is TRBJ2-7 and V is TRBV18, with 9 positions matching TRBD1. Germline-derived CDR1 and CDR2 are KGHSH and LQKENI. The length of the CDR3 is 14 residues. J was trimmed by 5 bases and V by 1 base; bases with no gene match: 3. This CDR3 reads CASSPRTGVDEQYF. In DNA, the CDR3 is TGTGCCAGCTCACCACGGACAGGGGTCGACGAGCAGTACTTC.

A few counts support this clone. The chain links TRBV10-2 to TRBJ1-1; 7 bases line up with TRBD1. This CDR3 spans 12 amino acids. From germline, CDR1 is WSHSY and CDR2 SAAADI. With V trimmed by 7 bases and J by 5 bases, 4 bases remained unmatched. The CDR3 DNA reads as TGCGCCAGCAAGACAGGGTGGACTGAAGCTTTCTTT. Its translation is CASKTGWTEAFF.

As for this clone: Other DNA sequences in the sample encode the same CDR3. The chain links TRBV6-5 to TRBJ1-3; D is unresolved. Germline V gene lookup returns CDR1 MNHEY and CDR2 SVGAGI. Between the trimmed V and J ends, which lost 0 bases and 3 bases, there was a span of 9 bases. The CDR3 is 15 amino acids. The DNA of the CDR3 is TGTGCCAGCAGTTACTCCTCAGGAGGTGGAAACACCATATATTTT. The encoded protein is CASSYSSGGGNTIYF.

The chain joins TRBV6-1 to TRBJ2-1, with D maybe TRBD2 (6 bases). This CDR3 has 13 residues. V lost 11 bases and J 6 bases, leaving 17 bases between the germline ends. Per the germline V gene, CDR1 is MNHNS and CDR2 is SASEGT. CDR3 nucleotide sequence: TGTGCCGGCGCGGGACGGAGAGGCAATGAGCAGTTCTTC. It specifies CAGAGRRGNEQFF.

The gene calls are TRBV6-4 and TRBJ2-5; maybe TRBD2 (6 bases). The V end was cut by 0 bases, the J end by 1 base, with 9 bases between. The germline V gene encodes CDR1 MRHNA and CDR2 SNTAGT. The CDR3 is 15 amino acids. CDR3 protein: CASSDSGGTQETQYF. The CDR3 coding sequence is TGTGCCAGCAGTGACTCTGGGGGGACCCAAGAGACCCAGTACTTC.

J is TRBJ2-7 and V is TRBV2; possibly TRBD2 for D (5 bases). The CDR3 spans 13 residues. V lost 6 bases, J lost 4 bases, and 13 bases lay in between. CDR1 is SNHLY and CDR2 is FYNNEI in the germline V gene. CDR3 in amino acids: CASSTPIAYEQYF. CDR3 DNA: TGTGCCAGCAGCACCCCGATAGCGTACGAGCAGTACTTC.

The rearrangement links TRBV19 to TRBJ2-7; D not certain. Trimming removed 5 bases at V and 4 bases at J, with 9 bases between. CDR3 size: 12 residues. The germline V gene encodes CDR1 LNHDA and CDR2 SQIVND (reference sequence). The CDR3 sequence: CASSSGKYEQYF. In DNA form, the CDR3 reads TGTGCCAGTAGTTCAGGAAAATACGAGCAGTACTTC.